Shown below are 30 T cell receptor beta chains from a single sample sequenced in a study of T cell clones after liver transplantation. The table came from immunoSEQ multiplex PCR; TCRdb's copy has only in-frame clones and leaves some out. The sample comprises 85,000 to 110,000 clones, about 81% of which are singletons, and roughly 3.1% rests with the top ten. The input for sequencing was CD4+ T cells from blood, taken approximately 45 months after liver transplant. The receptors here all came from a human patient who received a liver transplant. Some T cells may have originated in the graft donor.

The CDR3 DNA reads TGTGCCAGCAGCCCACGATCCTCTGGAAACACCATATATTTT. This translates into CASSPRSSGNTIYF. This chain uses TRBV7-2 with TRBJ1-3; D not certain. The germline V gene has CDR1 SGHTA and CDR2 FQGNSA. The V gene lost 5 bases and the J gene lost 0 bases, with 8 bases spanning the gap. The CDR3 is 14 residues long.

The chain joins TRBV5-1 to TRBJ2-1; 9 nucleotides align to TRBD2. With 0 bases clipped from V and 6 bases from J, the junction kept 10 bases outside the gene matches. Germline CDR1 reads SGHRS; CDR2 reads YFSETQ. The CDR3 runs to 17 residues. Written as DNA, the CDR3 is TGCGCCAGCAGCTTGGCCCTGCTAGCGGGGACACCCAATGAGCAGTTCTTC. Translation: CASSLALLAGTPNEQFF.

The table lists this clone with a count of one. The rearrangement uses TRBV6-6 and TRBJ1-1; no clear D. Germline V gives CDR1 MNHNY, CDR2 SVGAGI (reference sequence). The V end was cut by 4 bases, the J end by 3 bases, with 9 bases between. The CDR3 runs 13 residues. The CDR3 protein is CASSSTSYTEAFF. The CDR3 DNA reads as TGTGCCAGCAGTTCGACGAGCTACACTGAAGCTTTCTTT.

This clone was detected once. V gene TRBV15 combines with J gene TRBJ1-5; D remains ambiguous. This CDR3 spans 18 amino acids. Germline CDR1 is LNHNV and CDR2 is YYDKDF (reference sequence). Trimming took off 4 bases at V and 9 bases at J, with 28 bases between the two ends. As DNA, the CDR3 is TGTGCCACCAGCACCTCTTCTTCCTCGGGGTACAGCCCGGGGCCCCAGCATTTT. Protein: CATSTSSSSGYSPGPQHF.

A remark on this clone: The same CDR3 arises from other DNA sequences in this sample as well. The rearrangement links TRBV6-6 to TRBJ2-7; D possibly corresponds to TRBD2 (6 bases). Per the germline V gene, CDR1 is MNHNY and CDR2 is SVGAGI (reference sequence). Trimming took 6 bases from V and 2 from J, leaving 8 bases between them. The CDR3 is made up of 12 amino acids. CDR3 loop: CASREGAYEQYF. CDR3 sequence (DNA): TGTGCCAGCAGGGAGGGCGCCTACGAGCAGTACTTC.

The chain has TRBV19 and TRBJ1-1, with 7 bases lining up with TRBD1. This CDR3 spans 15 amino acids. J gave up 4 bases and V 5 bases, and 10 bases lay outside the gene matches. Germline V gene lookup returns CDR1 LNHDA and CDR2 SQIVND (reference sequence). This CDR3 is CASSSRQGLVTEAFF. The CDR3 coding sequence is TGTGCCAGTAGTTCCCGACAGGGTTTGGTCACTGAAGCTTTCTTT. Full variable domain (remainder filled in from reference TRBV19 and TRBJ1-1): DGGITQSPKYLFRKEGQNVTLSCEQNLNHDAMYWYRQDPGQGLRLIYYSQIVNDFQKGDIAEGYSVSREKKESFPLTVTSAQKNPTAFYLCASSSRQGLVTEAFFGQGTRLTVV.

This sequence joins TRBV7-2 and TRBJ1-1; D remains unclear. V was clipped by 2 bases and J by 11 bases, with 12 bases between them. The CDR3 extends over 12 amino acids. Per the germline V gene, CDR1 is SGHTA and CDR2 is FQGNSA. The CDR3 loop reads CASSLNSRVAFF. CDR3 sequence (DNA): TGTGCCAGCAGCTTAAACAGCAGAGTCGCTTTCTTT. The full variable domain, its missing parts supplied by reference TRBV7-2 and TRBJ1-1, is GAGVSQSPSNKVTEKGKDVELRCDPISGHTALYWYRQSLGQGLEFLIYFQGNSAPDKSGLPSDRFSAERTGGSVSTLTIQRTQQEDSAVYLCASSLNSRVAFFGQGTRLTVV.

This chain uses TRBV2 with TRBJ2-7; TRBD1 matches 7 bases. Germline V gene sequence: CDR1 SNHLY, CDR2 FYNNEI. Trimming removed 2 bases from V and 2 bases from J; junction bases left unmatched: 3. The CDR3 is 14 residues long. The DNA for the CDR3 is TGTGCCAGCAGTGAAACCGGGACAGCCTACGAGCAGTACTTC. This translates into CASSETGTAYEQYF.

As DNA, the CDR3 is TGCAGCGTTGGAGGGACAGGAGGGCCTTATGGCTACACCTTC. Its protein is CSVGGTGGPYGYTF. V usage is TRBV29-1 and J usage is TRBJ1-2, with 8 bases fitting TRBD1. The length of the CDR3 is 14 residues. Germline CDR1 SQVTM, CDR2 ANQGSEA. V was pared by 4 bases and J by 5 bases, with 9 bases of the junction left unmatched. Together with reference TRBV29-1 and TRBJ1-2, the CDR3 gives the full variable domain: SAVISQKPSRDICQRGTSLTIQCQVDSQVTMMFWYRQQPGQSLTLIATANQGSEATYESGFVIDKFPISRPNLTFSTLTVSNMSPEDSSIYLCSVGGTGGPYGYTFGSGTRLTVV.

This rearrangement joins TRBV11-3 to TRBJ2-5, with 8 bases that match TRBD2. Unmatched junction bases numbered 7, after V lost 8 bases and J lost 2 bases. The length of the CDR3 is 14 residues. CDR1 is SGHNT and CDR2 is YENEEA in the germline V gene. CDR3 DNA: TGTGCCAGCTCCCACCGGGGGGGACAAGAGACCCAGTACTTC. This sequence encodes CASSHRGGQETQYF.

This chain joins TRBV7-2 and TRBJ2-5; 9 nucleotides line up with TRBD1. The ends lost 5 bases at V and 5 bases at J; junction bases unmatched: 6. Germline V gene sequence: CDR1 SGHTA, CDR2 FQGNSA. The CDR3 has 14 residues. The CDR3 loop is CASSNNRGRETQYF. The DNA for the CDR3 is TGTGCCAGCAGCAACAACAGGGGGCGTGAGACCCAGTACTTC.

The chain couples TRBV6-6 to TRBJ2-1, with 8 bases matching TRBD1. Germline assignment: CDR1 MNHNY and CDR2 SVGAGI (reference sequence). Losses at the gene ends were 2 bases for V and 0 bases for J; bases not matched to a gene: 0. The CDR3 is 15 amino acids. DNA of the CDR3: TGTGCCAGCAGTTACACAGGGGGCTCCTACAATGAGCAGTTCTTC. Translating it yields CASSYTGGSYNEQFF.

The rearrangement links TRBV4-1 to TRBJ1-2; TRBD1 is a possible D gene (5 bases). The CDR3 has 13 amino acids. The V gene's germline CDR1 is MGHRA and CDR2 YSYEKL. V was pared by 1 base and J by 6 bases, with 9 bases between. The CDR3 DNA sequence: TGCGCCAGCAGCCAAGTGGGGGGAGATGGCTACACCTTC. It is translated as CASSQVGGDGYTF.

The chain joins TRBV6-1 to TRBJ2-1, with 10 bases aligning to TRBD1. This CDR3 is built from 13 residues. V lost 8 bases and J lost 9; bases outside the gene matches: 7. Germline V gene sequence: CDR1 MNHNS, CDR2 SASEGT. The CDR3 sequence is CASAGTGEGEQFF. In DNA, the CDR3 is TGTGCCAGCGCAGGGACAGGGGAGGGTGAGCAGTTCTTC.

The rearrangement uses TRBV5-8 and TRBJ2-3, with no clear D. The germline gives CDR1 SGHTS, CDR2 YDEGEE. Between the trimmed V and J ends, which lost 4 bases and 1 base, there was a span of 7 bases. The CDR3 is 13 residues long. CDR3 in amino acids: CASSPLGTDTQYF. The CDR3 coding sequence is TGTGCCAGCAGCCCCTTGGGCACAGATACGCAGTATTTT.

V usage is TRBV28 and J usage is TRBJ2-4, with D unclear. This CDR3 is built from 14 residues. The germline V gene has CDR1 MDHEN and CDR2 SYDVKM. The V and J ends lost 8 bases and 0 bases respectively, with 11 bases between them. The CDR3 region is CASGRVLAKNIQYF. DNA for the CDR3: TGTGCCAGCGGCCGGGTATTAGCCAAAAACATTCAGTACTTC.

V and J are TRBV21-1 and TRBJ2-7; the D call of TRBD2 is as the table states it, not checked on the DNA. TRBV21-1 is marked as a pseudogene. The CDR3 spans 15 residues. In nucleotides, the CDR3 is TGTGCCAGCAGCAAAGGCGGGAGGGCCCTCTACGAGCAGTACTTC. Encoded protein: CASSKGGRALYEQYF.

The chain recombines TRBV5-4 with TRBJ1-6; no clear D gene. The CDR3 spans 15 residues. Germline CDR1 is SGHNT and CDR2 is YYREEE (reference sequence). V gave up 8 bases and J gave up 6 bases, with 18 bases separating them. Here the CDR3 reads CASRRELTSNSPLHF. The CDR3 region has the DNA TGTGCCAGTCGACGTGAGCTTACCTCTAATTCACCCCTCCACTTT. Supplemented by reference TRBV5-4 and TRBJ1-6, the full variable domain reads ETGVTQSPTHLIKTRGQQVTLRCSSQSGHNTVSWYQQALGQGPQFIFQYYREEENGRGNFPPRFSGLQFPNYSSELNVNALELDDSALYLCASRRELTSNSPLHFGNGTRLTVT.

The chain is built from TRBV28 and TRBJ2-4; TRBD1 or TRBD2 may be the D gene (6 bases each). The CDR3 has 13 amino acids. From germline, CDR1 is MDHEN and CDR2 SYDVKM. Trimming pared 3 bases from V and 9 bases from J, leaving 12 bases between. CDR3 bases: TGTGCCAGCAGTTTTGGGGGGCTTAGCATTCAGTACTTC. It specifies CASSFGGLSIQYF.

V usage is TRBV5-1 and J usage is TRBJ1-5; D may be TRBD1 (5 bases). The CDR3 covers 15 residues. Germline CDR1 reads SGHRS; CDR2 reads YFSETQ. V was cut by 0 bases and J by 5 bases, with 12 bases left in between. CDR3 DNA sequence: TGCGCCAGCAGCTTGGCCGGGGGAAGGGATCAGCCCCAGCATTTT. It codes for CASSLAGGRDQPQHF.

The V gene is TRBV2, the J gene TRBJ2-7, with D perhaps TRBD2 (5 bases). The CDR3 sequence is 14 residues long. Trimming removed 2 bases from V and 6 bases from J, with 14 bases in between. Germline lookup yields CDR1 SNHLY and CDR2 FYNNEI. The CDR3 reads CASSESSPSGEQYF. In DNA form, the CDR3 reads TGTGCCAGCAGTGAATCCAGCCCCAGCGGCGAGCAGTACTTC.

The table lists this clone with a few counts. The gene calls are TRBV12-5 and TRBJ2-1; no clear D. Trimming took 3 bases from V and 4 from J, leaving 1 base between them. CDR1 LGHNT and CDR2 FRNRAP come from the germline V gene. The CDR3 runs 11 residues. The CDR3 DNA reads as TGTGCTAGTGGTTTTTACAATGAGCAGTTCTTC. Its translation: CASGFYNEQFF.

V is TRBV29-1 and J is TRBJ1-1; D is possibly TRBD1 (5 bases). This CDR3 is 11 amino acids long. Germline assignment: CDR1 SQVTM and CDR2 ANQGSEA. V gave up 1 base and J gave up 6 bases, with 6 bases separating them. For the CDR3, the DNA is TGCAGCGTTGAAGGACAGTCTGAAGCTTTCTTT. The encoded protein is CSVEGQSEAFF.

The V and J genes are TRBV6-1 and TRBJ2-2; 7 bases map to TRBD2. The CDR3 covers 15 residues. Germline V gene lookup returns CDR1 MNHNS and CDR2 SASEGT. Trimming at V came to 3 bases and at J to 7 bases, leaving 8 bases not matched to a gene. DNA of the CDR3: TGTGCCAGCAGTGACCTGGGAGGGGCGGTCGGGGAGCTGTTTTTT. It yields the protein CASSDLGGAVGELFF.

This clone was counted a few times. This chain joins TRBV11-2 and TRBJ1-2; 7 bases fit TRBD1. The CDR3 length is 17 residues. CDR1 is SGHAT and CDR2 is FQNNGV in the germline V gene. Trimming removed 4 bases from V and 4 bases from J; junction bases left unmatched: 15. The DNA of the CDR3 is TGTGCCAGCAGCTCCACAAGAGACAGGGTAAAAAGCTATGGCTACACCTTC. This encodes CASSSTRDRVKSYGYTF.

The CDR3 DNA reads TGTGCCAGCAGCCTTAGGGCGGGACAGGGAAACTATGGCTACACCTTC. Translated: CASSLRAGQGNYGYTF. The chain is built from TRBV7-2 and TRBJ1-2; 9 bases map to TRBD1. Germline lookup yields CDR1 SGHTA and CDR2 FQGNSA. Trimming at V came to 5 bases and at J to 2 bases, leaving 9 bases not matched to a gene. The CDR3 contains 16 residues.

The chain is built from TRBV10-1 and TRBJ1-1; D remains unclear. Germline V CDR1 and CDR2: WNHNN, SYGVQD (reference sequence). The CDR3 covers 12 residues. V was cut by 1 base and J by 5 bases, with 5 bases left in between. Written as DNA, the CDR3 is TGCGCCAGCAGTGAGTGGCAGACTGAAGCTTTCTTT. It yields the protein CASSEWQTEAFF.

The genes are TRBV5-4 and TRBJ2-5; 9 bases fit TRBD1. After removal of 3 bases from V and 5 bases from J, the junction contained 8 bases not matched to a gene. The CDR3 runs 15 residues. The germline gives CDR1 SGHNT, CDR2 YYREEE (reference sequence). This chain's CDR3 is CASSYDRGERETQYF. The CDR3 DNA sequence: TGTGCCAGCAGCTATGACAGGGGGGAGCGGGAGACCCAGTACTTC. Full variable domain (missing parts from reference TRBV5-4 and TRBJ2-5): ETGVTQSPTHLIKTRGQQVTLRCSSQSGHNTVSWYQQALGQGPQFIFQYYREEENGRGNFPPRFSGLQFPNYSSELNVNALELDDSALYLCASSYDRGERETQYFGPGTRLLVL.

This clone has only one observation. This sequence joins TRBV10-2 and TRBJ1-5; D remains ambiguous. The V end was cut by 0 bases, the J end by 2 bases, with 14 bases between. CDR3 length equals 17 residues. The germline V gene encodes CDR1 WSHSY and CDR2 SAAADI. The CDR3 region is CASSESPPEGRNQPQHF. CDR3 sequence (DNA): TGCGCCAGCAGTGAGTCCCCTCCTGAGGGCCGCAATCAGCCCCAGCATTTT.

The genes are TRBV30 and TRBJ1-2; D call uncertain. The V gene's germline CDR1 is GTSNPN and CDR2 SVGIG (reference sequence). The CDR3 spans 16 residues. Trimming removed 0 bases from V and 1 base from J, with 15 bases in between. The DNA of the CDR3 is TGTGCCTGGAGTGTAATGGAGGGAACCGTTAACTATGGCTACACCTTC. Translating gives CAWSVMEGTVNYGYTF.